Listed below are T cell receptor beta chains from one sample, sequenced in a study of cytomegalovirus exposure and HLA in healthy donors. The protocol was immunoSEQ multiplex PCR, while the TCRdb copy is restricted to in-frame clones and leaves out a portion. The data hold some 190,000 clones, with roughly 84% observed a single time. The sample taken for sequencing was PBMCs. These receptors all stem from a boy aged 2 to 9 in good health and CMV-seronegative. Each CDR3 is given with its conserved first and last residue. A D gene is named only where the DNA matches it firmly. Clone size is not always given. Where it is, it says once, few, many or a class for expanded clones.

CDR3 | DNA | V | D | J | size
CASSAQPRGSNSPLHF | TGTGCCAGCAGCGCTCAGCCCAGGGGGAGCAATTCACCCCTCCACTTT | TRBV14 | TRBD1 | TRBJ1-6 | -
CASSSGTGASPLHF | TGTGCCAGCAGCAGCGGGACAGGGGCGTCACCCCTCCACTTT | TRBV5-6 | TRBD1 | TRBJ1-6 | few
CASSYRDSSYEQYF | TGTGCCAGCAGCTACCGGGACAGCTCCTACGAGCAGTACTTC | TRBV5-6 | TRBD1 | TRBJ2-7 | -
CASSPGGRSSYEQYF | TGTGCCAGCAGCCCCGGGGGACGGAGCTCCTACGAGCAGTACTTC | TRBV7-2 | - | TRBJ2-7 | -
CSGGTGTTGELFF | TGCAGCGGCGGGACAGGTACCACCGGGGAGCTGTTTTTT | TRBV29-1 | TRBD1 | TRBJ2-2 | -
CAWSLKPGLAGGDNEQFF | TGTGCCTGGAGTTTAAAACCGGGACTAGCGGGAGGTGATAATGAGCAGTTCTTC | TRBV30 | TRBD2 | TRBJ2-1 | -
CASSSTNPGHGNSPLHF | TGTGCCAGTAGTTCTACGAATCCGGGACATGGAAATTCACCCCTCCACTTT | TRBV19 | - | TRBJ1-6 | -
CASSLSQGLGTEAFF | TGTGCCAGCAGTTTGTCCCAGGGGCTGGGGACTGAAGCTTTCTTT | TRBV6-5 | - | TRBJ1-1 | -
CASSIVLGDRDFFGYTF | TGTGCCAGTAGTATAGTCCTCGGGGACAGGGACTTTTTTGGCTACACCTTC | TRBV19 | TRBD1 | TRBJ1-2 | few
CAWSVQGWHEQYF | TGTGCCTGGAGTGTGCAGGGTTGGCACGAGCAGTACTTC | TRBV30 | - | TRBJ2-7 | once
CASAGTGGPEQYF | TGTGCCAGCGCCGGGACAGGGGGCCCCGAGCAGTACTTC | TRBV2 | TRBD1 | TRBJ2-7 | -
CACPGDTVQGGYTF | TGTGCCTGCCCTGGGGACACTGTACAAGGTGGCTACACCTTC | TRBV30 | - | TRBJ1-2 | -
CASSYLTEEAFF | TGTGCCAGCAGCTATTTAACTGAGGAAGCTTTCTTT | TRBV7-9 | - | TRBJ1-1 | -
CSGGLAGESEQYF | TGCAGCGGTGGACTAGCGGGAGAATCCGAGCAGTACTTC | TRBV29-1 | TRBD2 | TRBJ2-7 | -
CASSYGAGPNTEAFF | TGTGCCAGCAGTTACGGGGCAGGACCTAACACTGAAGCTTTCTTT | TRBV6-6 | - | TRBJ1-1 | -
CATSRDLGVAANEKLFF | TGTGCCACCAGCAGAGATCTTGGTGTAGCTGCTAATGAAAAACTGTTTTTT | TRBV15 | - | TRBJ1-4 | -
CASSPGTSRGVTDTQYF | TGTGCCAGCAGCCCGGGGACTAGCCGAGGGGTCACAGATACGCAGTATTTT | TRBV5-6 | TRBD2 | TRBJ2-3 | -
CASTLGGGEQFF | TGTGCCAGCACCCTGGGAGGGGGGGAGCAGTTCTTC | TRBV5-6 | - | TRBJ2-1 | -
CASSFGLGLAGTDTQYF | TGTGCCAGCAGCTTCGGATTAGGTCTAGCGGGCACAGATACGCAGTATTTT | TRBV5-6 | TRBD2 | TRBJ2-3 | -
CASSASGTPGSYYGYTF | TGTGCCAGCAGCGCTTCCGGGACACCCGGTAGTTACTATGGCTACACCTTC | TRBV9 | - | TRBJ1-2 | -
CASSKAQGGTEAFF | TGTGCCAGTAGTAAGGCACAGGGTGGGACTGAAGCTTTCTTT | TRBV19 | - | TRBJ1-1 | few
CASSEGWGQLTDTQYF | TGCGCCAGCAGCGAGGGTTGGGGCCAACTCACAGATACGCAGTATTTT | TRBV10-2 | - | TRBJ2-3 | -
CASSSHGGSTDTQYF | TGTGCCAGCAGCTCTCACGGCGGGAGCACAGATACGCAGTATTTT | TRBV11-3 | - | TRBJ2-3 | -
CASYRERGPGTEAFF | TGTGCCAGCTACCGGGAGAGGGGGCCGGGGACTGAAGCTTTCTTT | TRBV27 | TRBD1 | TRBJ1-1 | -